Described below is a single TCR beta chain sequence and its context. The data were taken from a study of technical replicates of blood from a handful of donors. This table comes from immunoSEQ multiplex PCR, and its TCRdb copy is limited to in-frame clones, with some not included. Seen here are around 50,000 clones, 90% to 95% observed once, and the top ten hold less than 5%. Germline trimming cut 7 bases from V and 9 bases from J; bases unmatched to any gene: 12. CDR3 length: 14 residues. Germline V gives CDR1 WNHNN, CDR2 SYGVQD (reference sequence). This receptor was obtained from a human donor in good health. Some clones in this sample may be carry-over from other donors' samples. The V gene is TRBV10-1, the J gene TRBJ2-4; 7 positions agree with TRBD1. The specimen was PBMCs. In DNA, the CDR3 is TGCGCCAGCAACCGACAGGGAAAGGTAGGCATTCAGTACTTC. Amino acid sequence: CASNRQGKVGIQYF.